This T cell receptor (beta chain) came from a study of blood T cell repertoires in COVID-19. Study-level background: Material from acute and convalescent COVID-19 was sourced from the United States, Italy and Spain.

The CDR3 is 15 residues long. CDR1 is SGHAT and CDR2 is FQNNGV in the germline V gene. Trimming left V 3 bases short and J 4 bases short, with 15 bases between. Authors' processing steps: The authors estimated nucleated cell counts from reference gene primer amplification. Method: immunoSEQ multiplex PCR; TCRdb's copy keeps in-frame clones and lacks some. V, J and clone size are those of that table, while D and trimming were read from the DNA. Of 110,000 to 150,000 clones in the sample, approximately 80% were seen once. The sequence came from a woman over 75 with acute or convalescent COVID-19. The rearrangement uses TRBV11-2 and TRBJ1-1; no clear D. Sequencing was performed on peripheral blood. CDR3 DNA: TGTGCCAGCAGCTTTAATCCTGGGGAGCTCACTGAAGCTTTCTTT. Residues: CASSFNPGELTEAFF.